This paragraph covers one T cell receptor beta chain sequence. The antigen remains undetermined. Isolated RNA was reverse transcribed in full, so expressed TCRB transcripts were sequenced. Sequencing used immunoSEQ multiplex PCR; TCRdb keeps in-frame clones, though not all of them. The table has some 47,000 clones, roughly 47% seen once. The sample is drawn from a study of beta chain features in type 1 diabetes. Broader study findings: The naive, central memory and Treg TCRB repertoires looked more alike in patients than they did in healthy donors. Among type 1 diabetes patients, VDJ junctions had fewer insertions and more deletions. For Type 1 diabetes patients, all four CD4+ subsets carried TCRB CDR3s that were moderately but significantly shorter.

Trimming stripped 4 bases from V and 0 bases from J, with 16 bases between. The V gene's germline CDR1 is SGDLS and CDR2 YYNGEE. There are 16 residues in the CDR3. The genes are TRBV9 and TRBJ1-1, with D uncertain. The TCR comes from a man aged 30 to 39 with type 1 diabetes. The source material was stem cell memory CD4+ T cells from blood. In DNA, the CDR3 is TGTGCCAGCAGCCCCATCAAACTTCTCATGAACACTGAAGCTTTCTTT. This translates into CASSPIKLLMNTEAFF.